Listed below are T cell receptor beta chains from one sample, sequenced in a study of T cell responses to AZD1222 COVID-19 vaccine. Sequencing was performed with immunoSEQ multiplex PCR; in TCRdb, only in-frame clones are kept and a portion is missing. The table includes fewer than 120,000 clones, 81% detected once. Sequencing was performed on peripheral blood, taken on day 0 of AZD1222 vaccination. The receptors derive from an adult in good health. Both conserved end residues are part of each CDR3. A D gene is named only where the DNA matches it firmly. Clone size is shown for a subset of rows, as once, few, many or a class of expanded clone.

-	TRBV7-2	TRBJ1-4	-	TGTGCCAGCAGCTTAGGTATACGCACCGAAAAACTGTTTTTT	CASSLGIRTEKLFF
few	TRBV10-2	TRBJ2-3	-	TGCGCCAGCAGTGCCAGCCATATAACAGATACGCAGTATTTT	CASSASHITDTQYF
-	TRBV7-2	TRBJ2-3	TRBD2	TGTGCCAGCAGCTTAGAGTCTAGCGGGGGCACAGATACGCAGTATTTT	CASSLESSGGTDTQYF
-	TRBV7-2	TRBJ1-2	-	TGTGCCAGCAGCTTAGACCCCAGCTTGGAAGGCTACACCTTC	CASSLDPSLEGYTF
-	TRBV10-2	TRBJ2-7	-	TGCGCCAGCAGTGATCCGGGAACCTACGAGCAGTACTTC	CASSDPGTYEQYF
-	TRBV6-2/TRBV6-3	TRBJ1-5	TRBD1	TGTGCCAGCAGTTTAGGAGGGACAGGAAATCAGCCCCAGCATTTT	CASSLGGTGNQPQHF
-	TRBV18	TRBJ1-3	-	TGTGCCAGCTCACAAACCGGGACCCAAGTAAACACCATATATTTT	CASSQTGTQVNTIYF
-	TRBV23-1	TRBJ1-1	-	TGCGCCAGCAACGCTAACAGGGAGATGAACACTGAAGCTTTCTTT	CASNANREMNTEAFF
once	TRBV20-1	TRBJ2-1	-	TGCAGTGCCCCAAGGGTTTATGAGCAGTTCTTC	CSAPRVYEQFF
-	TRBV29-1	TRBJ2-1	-	TGCAGCGTTCAGTGGGCTGAGCAGTTCTTC	CSVQWAEQFF
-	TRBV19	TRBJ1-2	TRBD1	TGTGCCAGTAGTGCCCGGACAGGGGCTAACTATGGCTACACCTTC	CASSARTGANYGYTF
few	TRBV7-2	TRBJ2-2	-	TGTGCCAGCAGCTTAGTCGCTACCGGGGAGCTGTTTTTT	CASSLVATGELFF
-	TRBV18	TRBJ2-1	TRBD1	TGTGCCAGCTCAAATTTACAGGGGGCATCGGAGCAGTTCTTC	CASSNLQGASEQFF
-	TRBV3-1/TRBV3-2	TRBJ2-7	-	TGTGCCAGCACCGGGGCGGGCTACGAGCAGTACTTC	CASTGAGYEQYF
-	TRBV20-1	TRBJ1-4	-	TGCAGTGCTAGTCAGGGCATTAATGAAAAACTGTTTTTT	CSASQGINEKLFF
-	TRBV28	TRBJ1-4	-	TGTGCCAGCAGTTTAGAACTGGGTCTCAGTGAAAAACTGTTTTTT	CASSLELGLSEKLFF
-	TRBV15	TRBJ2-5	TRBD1	TGTGCCACCAGCAGGCCTAGGGACAGCGAAGAGACCCAGTACTTC	CATSRPRDSEETQYF
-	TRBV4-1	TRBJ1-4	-	TGCGCCAGCAGCCAAGATGATCAAGAAAAACTGTTTTTT	CASSQDDQEKLFF
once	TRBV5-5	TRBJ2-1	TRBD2	TGTGCCAGCAGCTTAGGGCTAGCGGATTACAATGAGCAGTTCTTC	CASSLGLADYNEQFF
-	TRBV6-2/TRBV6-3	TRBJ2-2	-	TGTGCCAGCAGTTCTCGGGGACAACTACCCCCCGGGGAGCTGTTTTTT	CASSSRGQLPPGELFF
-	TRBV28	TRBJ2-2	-	TGTGCCAGCAGTTCCCCGAGTAGGGGGACCGGGGAGCTGTTTTTT	CASSSPSRGTGELFF
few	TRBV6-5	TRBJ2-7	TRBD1	TGTGCCAGCAGTTACTCCGGGACAGGGGGCTACGAGCAGTACTTC	CASSYSGTGGYEQYF
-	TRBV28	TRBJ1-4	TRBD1	TGTGCCAGCAGTTTCTCGACAGGGGTTCGAGGAAAACTGTTTTTT	CASSFSTGVRGKLFF
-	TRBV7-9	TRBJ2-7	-	TGTGCCAGCAGCTTAGCGGCAGGGGCGGGCGAGCAGTACTTC	CASSLAAGAGEQYF
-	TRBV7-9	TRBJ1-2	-	TGTGCCAGCAGCTTGGAGGGGCAAGGGAATGGCTACACCTTC	CASSLEGQGNGYTF
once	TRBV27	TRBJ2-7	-	TGTGCCAGCAGTTTTCGAAGACTGCCCGGACACGAGCAGTACTTC	CASSFRRLPGHEQYF
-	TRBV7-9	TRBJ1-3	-	TGTGCCAGCAGCTTAGACAGAGGCTCTGGAAACACCATATATTTT	CASSLDRGSGNTIYF
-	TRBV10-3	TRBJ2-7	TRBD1	TGTGCCATCGGGAGTGGACAGGGAAACGAGCAGTACTTC	CAIGSGQGNEQYF
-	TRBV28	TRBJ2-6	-	TGTGCCAGCAGGGCATCTGGGGCCAACGTCCTGACTTTC	CASRASGANVLTF